Sequencing of this T cell receptor beta chain was carried out in a study of T-cell reconstitution after alpha-beta-depleted transplantation in children. This CDR3 has 13 residues. With 0 bases removed from V and 11 bases from J, the gap between germline ends came to 10 bases. In germline, CDR1 is MNHEY, CDR2 SVGEGT. Unique molecular identifiers featured in how the TCRbeta library was prepared. TCRdb recomputed calls from the PCR reads with MiXCR, one row per CDR3 protein. The repertoire holds some 200,000 distinct CDR3 sequences, with about 14% as singletons. This clonotype was counted many times. The sequenced sample was PBMCs from the stem cell graft donor, obtained from the stem cell graft. The receptor was isolated from a human donor who donated a stem cell graft to a child with acute lymphoblastic leukemia. V is TRBV6-2 or TRBV6-3 and J is TRBJ2-2; no clear D gene. CDR3 nucleotide sequence: TGTGCCAGCAGTTACTCCCCCCGAGTCGAGCTGTTTTTT. Amino acids: CASSYSPRVELFF.